The count of the clone carrying this T cell receptor beta chain is one. The antigen is not known. This specimen belongs to a study of T cell repertoires in cytomegalovirus infection. About the study: Both CMV infection and a matching HLA type were indicated by public TCR beta signatures. General observations from the study: CMV carriers with the relevant HLA were identified by cumulative public TCR beta family frequency. CMV-specific TCR beta clonotypes restricted by HLA-C dominated the ex vivo response.

TCRdb fed the reads into MiXCR, producing one record per CDR3 protein. The table has 110,000 to 150,000 distinct CDR3 sequences, approximately 30% seen once. The specimen was CD8+ T cells from cultured PBMCs, collected from culture after CMV antigen stimulation. The TCR was taken from a human donor in good health (CMV status not recorded). Some clones in this sample may be carry-over from other donors' samples.

CDR3 residues: CSACVTGGGTDTQYF. CDR3 sequence (DNA): TGCAGCGCCTGCGTGACAGGAGGGGGCACAGATACGCAGTATTTT. This chain links TRBV29-1 with TRBJ2-3; the D gene could be TRBD1 or TRBD2 (6 bases each). CDR3 length: 15 amino acids. Germline V gives CDR1 SQVTM, CDR2 ANQGSEA. The ends were cut back, 7 bases at V and 1 base at J, with 18 bases in the middle.